These T cell receptor beta chains were read from a single sample in a study of blood T cells in healthy people across ages. MiXCR, applied by TCRdb to the 5' RACE reads, yields one record per CDR3 protein. The sample shows about 800,000 distinct CDR3 sequences, around a quarter of them seen only once. The sample was also reused in another study, on T cells of mothers and their children.

The sample was blood. Receptors originate from a boy under 18 in good health. Both conserved end residues are part of each CDR3. The D gene is left open where the match is weak. Size tells how often a clone was seen (once, few, many) or the class of an expanded clone, and some rows leave it out.

clone size	D gene	V gene	J gene	CDR3 protein	CDR3 DNA
few	-	TRBV24-1	TRBJ2-5	CATMGAGFQGTQYF	TGTGCCACCATGGGGGCGGGATTCCAAGGGACCCAGTACTTC
-	-	TRBV20-1	TRBJ1-4	CSALRGPNEKLFF	TGCAGTGCTCTCAGGGGACCTAATGAAAAACTGTTTTTT
few	TRBD1	TRBV10-3	TRBJ2-4	CATGDSNKNIQYF	TGTGCCACCGGGGACAGTAACAAAAACATTCAGTACTTC
-	TRBD1	TRBV29-1	TRBJ2-7	CSVVLGQGTYEQYF	TGCAGCGTAGTGTTGGGACAGGGGACCTACGAGCAGTACTTC
-	-	TRBV5-1	TRBJ2-5	CASSLGEASTGETQYF	TGCGCCAGCAGCTTGGGAGAGGCCTCAACGGGAGAGACCCAGTACTTC
few	-	TRBV12-3/TRBV12-4	TRBJ1-2	CASRPSLGGYTF	TGTGCCAGCAGGCCCAGTTTAGGGGGCTACACCTTC
-	-	TRBV20-1	TRBJ2-7	CSASGVSSYEQYF	TGCAGTGCTAGCGGAGTAAGCTCCTACGAGCAGTACTTC
-	-	TRBV6-2/TRBV6-3	TRBJ2-3	CASSSVPGEDTDTQYF	TGTGCCAGCAGTTCAGTTCCCGGAGAAGACACAGATACGCAGTATTTT
few	-	TRBV6-4	TRBJ2-1	CASSDSMGSYNEQFF	TGTGCCAGCAGTGACTCGATGGGCTCCTACAATGAGCAGTTCTTC
-	-	TRBV28	TRBJ2-3	CASSLVSRSRTDTQYF	TGTGCCAGCAGTTTAGTTAGCCGGTCCCGCACAGATACGCAGTATTTT
-	-	TRBV11-2	TRBJ2-6	CASSPSTGGAGANVLTF	TGTGCCAGCAGCCCATCGACAGGAGGTGCTGGGGCCAACGTCCTGACTTTC
many	-	TRBV29-1	TRBJ2-5	CSVVVGGGETQYF	TGCAGCGTTGTAGTGGGAGGAGGGGAGACCCAGTACTTC
few	-	TRBV2	TRBJ2-7	CASSVSGQVSEQYF	TGTGCCAGCAGTGTCTCGGGACAAGTAAGCGAGCAGTACTTC
-	TRBD2	TRBV5-1	TRBJ2-7	CASSLVTSGGAVTYEQYF	TGCGCCAGCAGCTTGGTGACTAGCGGGGGGGCCGTTACGTACGAGCAGTACTTC
-	TRBD1	TRBV4-3	TRBJ2-7	CASSQVAGGSNEQYF	TGCGCCAGCAGCCAAGTGGCAGGGGGAAGTAACGAGCAGTACTTC
-	-	TRBV12-3/TRBV12-4	TRBJ2-1	CASSFAPRGSYNEQFF	TGTGCCAGCAGTTTTGCGCCGAGGGGATCCTACAATGAGCAGTTCTTC
-	TRBD2	TRBV6-5	TRBJ2-1	CASSWSASGGYNEQFF	TGTGCCAGCAGTTGGTCGGCTAGCGGGGGCTACAATGAGCAGTTCTTC
few	-	TRBV5-1	TRBJ2-5	CASSLVQNQETQYF	TGCGCCAGCAGCTTGGTACAGAACCAAGAGACCCAGTACTTC
few	-	TRBV29-1	TRBJ2-5	CSVEGGAGELHETQYF	TGCAGCGTTGAAGGGGGGGCGGGAGAACTGCATGAGACCCAGTACTTC
-	-	TRBV25-1	TRBJ1-3	CASSDSGANGNTIYF	TGTGCCAGCAGTGACTCAGGGGCTAATGGAAACACCATATATTTT
few	TRBD1	TRBV2	TRBJ2-2	CASRGPGDRVTGELFF	TGTGCCAGCAGGGGACCGGGGGACAGGGTCACCGGGGAGCTGTTTTTT
-	-	TRBV3-1	TRBJ2-5	CASSQEKVGRAETQYF	TGTGCCAGCAGCCAAGAGAAAGTGGGAAGGGCAGAGACCCAGTACTTC